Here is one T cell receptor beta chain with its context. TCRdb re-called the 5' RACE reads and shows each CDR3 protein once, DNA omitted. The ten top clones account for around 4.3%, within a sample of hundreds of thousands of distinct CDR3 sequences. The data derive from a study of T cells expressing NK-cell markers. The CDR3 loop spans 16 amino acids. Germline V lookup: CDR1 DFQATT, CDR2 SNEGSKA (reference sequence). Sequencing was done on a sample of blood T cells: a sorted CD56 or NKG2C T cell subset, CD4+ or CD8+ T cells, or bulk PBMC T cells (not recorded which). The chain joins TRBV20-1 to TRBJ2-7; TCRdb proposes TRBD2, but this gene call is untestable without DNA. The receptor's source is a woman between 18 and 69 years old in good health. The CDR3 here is CSARGLENYHFYEQYF.